Listed below are T cell receptor beta chains from one sample, sequenced in a study of Graves' ophthalmopathy and Graves' hyperthyroidism. Via MiXCR, TCRdb re-called the multiplex PCR reads, giving one row per CDR3 protein. The repertoire holds 900,000 to 1,200,000 distinct CDR3 sequences, around a third seen once, with roughly 11% in the top ten. Sequenced material: peripheral blood or thyroid tissue (not recorded which). Every receptor here comes from an adult man with Graves' hyperthyroidism. Both conserved end residues are part of each CDR3. Each record gives: D gene, J gene, V gene, clone size, CDR3 DNA, CDR3 protein. A D gene is named only where the DNA matches it firmly. Clone size is shown for a subset of rows, as once, few, many or a class of expanded clone.

d_gene: .; j_gene: TRBJ2-5; v_gene: TRBV19; abundance: .; CDR3nt: TGTGCCAGTAGTATCCCGGAAATGGAGACCCAGTACTTC; CDR3aa: CASSIPEMETQYF
d_gene: .; j_gene: TRBJ1-1; v_gene: TRBV2; abundance: .; CDR3nt: TGTGCCAGCAGCCTGACGGGCAGGTTGAACACTGAAGCTTTCTTT; CDR3aa: CASSLTGRLNTEAFF
d_gene: .; j_gene: TRBJ2-7; v_gene: TRBV7-2; abundance: few; CDR3nt: TGTGCCAGCAGCACTTCTGGGGGCGTCAGCTCCTACGAGCAGTACTTC; CDR3aa: CASSTSGGVSSYEQYF
d_gene: .; j_gene: TRBJ1-6; v_gene: TRBV7-2; abundance: once; CDR3nt: TGTGCCAGCAGCTTAGCGCCCGGGGCCAGCTCCTATAATTCACCCCTCCACTTT; CDR3aa: CASSLAPGASSYNSPLHF
d_gene: TRBD1; j_gene: TRBJ1-6; v_gene: TRBV24-1; abundance: many; CDR3nt: TGTGCCGTACAGGGGCTTATGGGATCACCCCTCCACTTT; CDR3aa: CAVQGLMGSPLHF
d_gene: .; j_gene: TRBJ2-2; v_gene: TRBV14; abundance: .; CDR3nt: TGTGCCAGCAGCCAAGCTGTAACCGGGGAGCTGTTTTTT; CDR3aa: CASSQAVTGELFF
d_gene: TRBD1; j_gene: TRBJ1-5; v_gene: TRBV29-1; abundance: many; CDR3nt: TGCAGCGTTCCCCGGGACAGTGACGGTCAGCCCCAGCATTTT; CDR3aa: CSVPRDSDGQPQHF
d_gene: TRBD1; j_gene: TRBJ2-7; v_gene: TRBV20-1; abundance: many; CDR3nt: TGCAGTGCTAGAGCCAGGACAGGGGACCTCGTCTCCTACGAGCAGTACTTC; CDR3aa: CSARARTGDLVSYEQYF
d_gene: TRBD2; j_gene: TRBJ2-5; v_gene: TRBV10-3; abundance: few; CDR3nt: TGTGCCAGCAGTAGTAACCGACTAGCGGGAGGGCCAGTGGGAGAGACCCAGTACTTC; CDR3aa: CASSSNRLAGGPVGETQYF
d_gene: .; j_gene: TRBJ1-2; v_gene: TRBV12-3/TRBV12-4; abundance: few; CDR3nt: TGTGCCAGCAGAGACAGTGATCTCTATGGCTACACCTTC; CDR3aa: CASRDSDLYGYTF
d_gene: TRBD2; j_gene: TRBJ2-5; v_gene: TRBV10-1; abundance: .; CDR3nt: TGCGCCAGCAGTGACGGACTAGCGGGAGGACAAGAGACCCAGTACTTC; CDR3aa: CASSDGLAGGQETQYF
d_gene: TRBD1; j_gene: TRBJ1-2; v_gene: TRBV5-4; abundance: .; CDR3nt: TGTGCCACCAGCCCCCAGGGGGTCCCAAACTATGGCTACACCTTC; CDR3aa: CATSPQGVPNYGYTF
d_gene: TRBD2; j_gene: TRBJ2-7; v_gene: TRBV20-1; abundance: many; CDR3nt: TGCAGTGCACGGCGGGGGTTCCAATCCTACGAGCAGTACTTC; CDR3aa: CSARRGFQSYEQYF
d_gene: .; j_gene: TRBJ2-5; v_gene: TRBV7-2; abundance: .; CDR3nt: TGCGCCAGCAGCCAAGAAAAACGGATCCAAGAGACCCAGTACTTC; CDR3aa: CASSQEKRIQETQYF
d_gene: TRBD1; j_gene: TRBJ2-7; v_gene: TRBV20-1; abundance: many; CDR3nt: TGCAGTGCTAGAGGGACAGGAAATCAAACCTCCTACGAGCAGTACTTC; CDR3aa: CSARGTGNQTSYEQYF
d_gene: .; j_gene: TRBJ2-5; v_gene: TRBV9; abundance: many; CDR3nt: TGTGCCAGCAGCACCTACGCCGGGCCTAAAGAGACCCAGTACTTC; CDR3aa: CASSTYAGPKETQYF
d_gene: .; j_gene: TRBJ1-1; v_gene: TRBV24-1; abundance: many; CDR3nt: TGTGCCACCAGTGTTGGCGAGGGCTTCGGGGAAGCTTTCTTT; CDR3aa: CATSVGEGFGEAFF
d_gene: .; j_gene: TRBJ1-3; v_gene: TRBV29-1; abundance: .; CDR3nt: TGCAGCGTTGAAGCACAGGGAACGAGCTCTGGAAACACCATATATTTT; CDR3aa: CSVEAQGTSSGNTIYF
d_gene: TRBD1; j_gene: TRBJ1-2; v_gene: TRBV15; abundance: .; CDR3nt: TGTGCCACCAGCATAAAGGCGGGACAGGGAGTTGAGTATGGCTACACCTTC; CDR3aa: CATSIKAGQGVEYGYTF
d_gene: .; j_gene: TRBJ1-1; v_gene: TRBV2; abundance: few; CDR3nt: TGTGCCAGCACTCTGGGACAACCCTTTTTGAACACTGAAGCTTTCTTT; CDR3aa: CASTLGQPFLNTEAFF
d_gene: .; j_gene: TRBJ1-5; v_gene: TRBV7-9; abundance: .; CDR3nt: TGTGCCAGCAGCTCCGGGGCGGGGAAGGGTCAGCCCCAGCATTTT; CDR3aa: CASSSGAGKGQPQHF
d_gene: TRBD1; j_gene: TRBJ2-7; v_gene: TRBV28; abundance: .; CDR3nt: TGTGCCAGCATTGACCCAGGGGGCTCCTACGAGCAGTACTTC; CDR3aa: CASIDPGGSYEQYF
d_gene: TRBD2; j_gene: TRBJ2-5; v_gene: TRBV10-1; abundance: .; CDR3nt: TGCGCCAGCAGTGAGTCGGGCGTGACTAGCGGGGGTGGAGAGACCCAGTACTTC; CDR3aa: CASSESGVTSGGGETQYF
d_gene: .; j_gene: TRBJ2-5; v_gene: TRBV7-6; abundance: many; CDR3nt: TGTGCCAGCACCTCTAGTTGGGCAAACCAAGAGACCCAGTACTTC; CDR3aa: CASTSSWANQETQYF
d_gene: .; j_gene: TRBJ1-6; v_gene: TRBV19; abundance: .; CDR3nt: TGTGCCAGTAGCTTTTCAGAAGCTATTAATTCACCCCTCCACTTT; CDR3aa: CASSFSEAINSPLHF
d_gene: TRBD1; j_gene: TRBJ1-6; v_gene: TRBV9; abundance: many; CDR3nt: TGTGCCAGCAGCCCTGGGACAGGGGGTTCGGAATCACCCCTCCACTTT; CDR3aa: CASSPGTGGSESPLHF
d_gene: .; j_gene: TRBJ2-5; v_gene: TRBV7-2; abundance: .; CDR3nt: TGTACCAGCAGCTTAGGCGGGGGCCTAGGGGAGACCCAGTACTTC; CDR3aa: CTSSLGGGLGETQYF
d_gene: .; j_gene: TRBJ1-6; v_gene: TRBV10-2; abundance: many; CDR3nt: TGCGCCAGCAGTGAGGAGTGGGATTCACCCCTCCACTTT; CDR3aa: CASSEEWDSPLHF